The 26 T cell receptor beta chains in this list originate from one sample, sequenced in a study of blood T cell repertoires in COVID-19. TCRdb's copy holds only in-frame clones and misses some; the assay was immunoSEQ multiplex PCR. The sample holds hundreds of thousands of clones; approximately 91% are singletons and the top ten take approximately 1%. The sequencing input was PBMCs or T cells enriched from blood (not recorded which). These receptors originate from a woman younger than 45 who had recovered from COVID-19.

This chain joins TRBV15 and TRBJ2-1; 7 bases are shared with TRBD2. With 5 bases clipped from V and 6 bases from J, the junction kept 10 bases outside the gene matches. This CDR3 comprises 15 residues. Germline loops: CDR1 LNHNV, CDR2 YYDKDF (reference sequence). In nucleotides, the CDR3 is TGTGCCACCAGCCTTAGCGGGTCTTTTGTCAATGAGCAGTTCTTC. It encodes CATSLSGSFVNEQFF.

V usage is TRBV3-1 (or the pseudogene TRBV3-2) and J usage is TRBJ1-3; D is ambiguous. This CDR3 contains 14 residues. Trimming left V 2 bases short and J 5 bases short, with 10 bases between. Germline lookup yields CDR1 LGHDT and CDR2 YNNKEL (reference sequence). The CDR3 DNA sequence: TGTGCCAGCAGCCAAACGGGTGAAAGAAACACCATATATTTT. Encoded protein: CASSQTGERNTIYF.

This chain uses TRBV29-1 with TRBJ1-2; perhaps TRBD1 as D (5 bases). CDR3 length: 12 residues. Trimming left V 2 bases short and J 6 bases short, with 10 bases between. Germline-derived CDR1 and CDR2 are SQVTM and ANQGSEA. The CDR3 bases are TGCAGCGTTGAATCAGGGTATAATGGCTACACCTTC. The encoded protein is CSVESGYNGYTF.

The V gene is TRBV27, the J gene TRBJ1-2; 8 nucleotides align to TRBD1. The ends lost 6 bases at V and 5 bases at J; junction bases unmatched: 5. The V gene's germline CDR1 is MNHEY and CDR2 SMNVEV (reference sequence). The CDR3 has 13 residues. The CDR3 sequence: CASSRDRIYGYTF. The CDR3 DNA follows: TGTGCCAGCAGCCGGGACAGGATTTATGGCTACACCTTC.

The CDR3 protein is CASSPDGRSLAGGPDEQFF. The CDR3 DNA reads TGCGCCAGCAGCCCTGATGGGCGGTCACTAGCGGGAGGGCCCGATGAGCAGTTCTTC. The rearrangement links TRBV5-1 to TRBJ2-1; 13 positions match TRBD2. The CDR3 sequence is 19 residues long. Germline V gene data show CDR1 as SGHRS and CDR2 as YFSETQ. J gave up 8 bases and V 4 bases, and 18 bases lay outside the gene matches.

The rearrangement joins TRBV5-6 to TRBJ2-1, with TRBD2 matching over 8 bases. V was pared by 0 bases and J by 4 bases, with 6 bases of the junction left unmatched. There are 16 residues in the CDR3. Germline V gene lookup returns CDR1 SGHDT and CDR2 YYEEEE. The CDR3 DNA follows: TGTGCCAGCAGCTTGGTTTTCGGGGGGGCTTACAATGAGCAGTTCTTC. It translates to CASSLVFGGAYNEQFF. Full variable domain (missing parts from reference TRBV5-6 and TRBJ2-1): DAGVTQSPTHLIKTRGQQVTLRCSPKSGHDTVSWYQQALGQGPQFIFQYYEEEERQRGNFPDRFSGHQFPNYSSELNVNALLLGDSALYLCASSLVFGGAYNEQFFGPGTRLTVL.

This sequence joins TRBV9 and TRBJ2-3; the D is unclear. This CDR3 contains 13 residues. Trimming left V 3 bases short and J 7 bases short, with 12 bases between. The V gene's germline CDR1 is SGDLS and CDR2 YYNGEE. Here the CDR3 DNA reads TGTGCCAGCAGCGCTCAGGCCTCTTATACGCAGTATTTT. Amino acid sequence: CASSAQASYTQYF.

The V gene is TRBV7-8, the J gene TRBJ2-5; perhaps TRBD1 as D (5 bases). The V and J ends lost 1 base and 4 bases respectively, with 19 bases between them. CDR3 length: 17 amino acids. Germline lookup yields CDR1 SGHVS and CDR2 FQNEAQ. The CDR3: CASSLDLIGHVGETQYF. The CDR3 nucleotides are TGTGCCAGCAGCTTAGATCTTATCGGACACGTGGGAGAGACCCAGTACTTC.

This sequence joins TRBV28 and TRBJ2-5, with a tentative D call TRBD2 (5 bases). With 7 bases removed from V and 2 bases from J, the gap between germline ends came to 8 bases. Germline values: CDR1 MDHEN, CDR2 SYDVKM. The CDR3 has 12 residues. CDR3 bases: TGTGCCAGCACAGAGGGTCAAGAGACCCAGTACTTC. Protein sequence: CASTEGQETQYF.

The chain links TRBV2 to TRBJ2-1, with TRBD2 matching 7 bases. There are 15 residues in the CDR3. V was clipped by 7 bases and J by 4 bases; unmatched bases: 10. Germline V gives CDR1 SNHLY, CDR2 FYNNEI. The chain's CDR3 is CASMVAGAPYNEQFF. The CDR3 region has the DNA TGTGCCAGCATGGTGGCGGGAGCCCCTTACAATGAGCAGTTCTTC.

V and J are TRBV4-1 and TRBJ2-5; a weak D match, TRBD2 (5 bases). V shed 4 bases and J shed 7 bases, with 13 bases lying between them. Germline values: CDR1 MGHRA, CDR2 YSYEKL. The CDR3 sequence is 13 residues long. The CDR3 sequence is CASSLRSGGTQYF. The CDR3 bases are TGCGCCAGCAGCCTTAGATCAGGAGGGACCCAGTACTTC.

This chain links TRBV7-5 with TRBJ2-5; TRBD2 is the table's D call, not checked against the DNA. TRBV7-5 is a listed pseudogene. This CDR3 comprises 15 residues. CDR3 amino acids: CARSGRLGNQETQYF. The CDR3 DNA reads as TGTGCCAGAAGTGGGAGGTTGGGGAACCAAGAGACCCAGTACTTC.

The V call is TRBV18, the J call TRBJ2-5; a possible D gene is TRBD2 (5 bases). CDR1 KGHSH and CDR2 LQKENI come from the germline V gene. V lost 2 bases and J lost 4, with 14 bases in between. This CDR3 contains 15 residues. The CDR3 region is CASSPNTLRAETQYF. CDR3 bases: TGTGCCAGCTCACCAAACACTCTGCGGGCAGAGACCCAGTACTTC. The whole variable domain, remainder taken from reference TRBV18 and TRBJ2-5, is NAGVMQNPRHLVRRRGQEARLRCSPMKGHSHVYWYRQLPEEGLKFMVYLQKENIIDESGMPKERFSAEFPKEGPSILRIQQVVRGDSAAYFCASSPNTLRAETQYFGPGTRLLVL.

The sample holds one count of this clone. The chain couples TRBV12-3 or TRBV12-4 to TRBJ1-5; the D gene is possibly TRBD1 (6 bases). The CDR3 loop spans 13 amino acids. V was cut by 9 bases and J by 3 bases, with 12 bases left in between. The CDR3 nucleotides are TGTGCCAGTCAACAGGGACCCAATCAGCCCCAGCATTTT. It encodes CASQQGPNQPQHF.

The rearrangement uses TRBV9 and TRBJ2-7, with 12 bases that match TRBD1. The germline gives CDR1 SGDLS, CDR2 YYNGEE. The CDR3 is 18 amino acids. V trimming: 4 bases; J trimming: 3 bases; junction bases outside the gene matches: 14. The CDR3 DNA reads TGTGCCAGCAGCCCTCCCGGGACAGGGGGCAAATGGAGCTACGAGCAGTACTTC. It encodes CASSPPGTGGKWSYEQYF. Together with reference TRBV9 and TRBJ2-7, the CDR3 gives the full variable domain: DSGVTQTPKHLITATGQRVTLRCSPRSGDLSVYWYQQSLDQGLQFLIQYYNGEERAKGNILERFSAQQFPDLHSELNLSSLELGDSALYFCASSPPGTGGKWSYEQYFGPGTRLTVT.

The chain couples TRBV19 to TRBJ2-7; D is possibly TRBD2 (5 bases). V lost 1 base to trimming and J lost 4 bases, with 11 bases between them. The CDR3 extends over 14 amino acids. CDR1 is LNHDA and CDR2 is SQIVND in the germline V gene (reference sequence). DNA for the CDR3: TGTGCCAGTAGTATAGTGAGGGAGCATTACGAGCAGTACTTC. Its translation is CASSIVREHYEQYF.

The chain recombines TRBV12-3 or TRBV12-4 with TRBJ2-5, with D possibly being TRBD2 (6 bases). V gave up 8 bases and J gave up 12 bases, with 16 bases separating them. The CDR3 sequence is 11 residues long. CDR3 in amino acids: CASGTLTREYF. The CDR3 bases are TGTGCCAGCGGCACTCTGACTAGGGAGTACTTC.

This chain links TRBV9 with TRBJ1-2; D might be TRBD1 (5 bases). The germline gives CDR1 SGDLS, CDR2 YYNGEE. V lost 1 base and J 5 bases, leaving 36 bases between the germline ends. This CDR3 contains 22 residues. In DNA form, the CDR3 reads TGTGCCAGCAGCGTATTTGAAGGTTCGAGTAGCGGGTCAGGGAGGGACGTTTATGGCTACACCTTC. This sequence encodes CASSVFEGSSSGSGRDVYGYTF.

The chain recombines TRBV14 with TRBJ2-7; 8 positions agree with TRBD2. The V gene's germline CDR1 is SGHDN and CDR2 FVKESK. V dropped 0 bases and J dropped 1; count of bases not matched to a gene: 11. The CDR3 has 18 residues. The DNA for the CDR3 is TGTGCCAGCAGCCAAGATGGCCCCCGGGGGGGGGCATCCTACGAGCAGTACTTC. Translation: CASSQDGPRGGASYEQYF.

CDR3 residues: CASSSQGTQEKLFF. The CDR3 DNA reads TGTGCCAGCAGTTCACAGGGTACGCAGGAAAAACTGTTTTTT. The V call is TRBV7-9, the J call TRBJ1-4; D perhaps matches TRBD1 (6 bases). The CDR3 is 14 residues long. The ends were cut back, 6 bases at V and 8 bases at J, with 16 bases in the middle. From germline, CDR1 is SEHNR and CDR2 FQNEAQ (reference sequence).

The V call is TRBV16, the J call TRBJ2-6; 11 bases are shared with TRBD2. V shed 4 bases, J shed 0 bases, and the junction held 8 bases outside the gene matches. The CDR3 is made up of 19 amino acids. In germline, CDR1 is KGHSY, CDR2 FQNENV. This chain's CDR3 is CASSPIRLAGFSGANVLTF. As DNA, the CDR3 is TGTGCCAGCAGCCCTATCCGACTAGCGGGATTCTCTGGGGCCAACGTCCTGACTTTC.

This rearrangement joins TRBV19 to TRBJ1-1, with 10 bases identical to TRBD1. Trimming at V came to 5 bases and at J to 11 bases, leaving 11 bases not matched to a gene. Germline V gene sequence: CDR1 LNHDA, CDR2 SQIVND (reference sequence). This CDR3 region has 14 residues. The DNA of the CDR3 is TGTGCCAGTAGTTCCGGACAGGGGGTGTTCGCCGCTTTCTTT. It specifies CASSSGQGVFAAFF.

This sequence joins TRBV5-1 and TRBJ2-7; 9 nucleotides match TRBD1. The CDR3 totals 14 residues. In germline, CDR1 is SGHRS, CDR2 YFSETQ. V shed 7 bases and J 3 bases; nucleotides not matched to a gene: 8. The CDR3 sequence is CASEAGTGIYEQYF. The CDR3 DNA follows: TGCGCCAGCGAGGCGGGGACAGGGATCTACGAGCAGTACTTC.

The chain recombines TRBV19 with TRBJ1-2; D might be TRBD1 (5 bases). Germline V gives CDR1 LNHDA, CDR2 SQIVND (reference sequence). V was shortened by 8 bases and J by 4 bases, with 23 bases between the two germline ends. CDR3 length: 16 residues. This chain's CDR3 is CASHPGVRAPGYGYTF. For the CDR3, the DNA is TGTGCCAGTCACCCCGGCGTCAGGGCTCCGGGCTATGGCTACACCTTC.

This chain joins TRBV28 and TRBJ1-2, with TRBD1 as a possible D gene (6 bases). This CDR3 comprises 15 residues. Germline V gene data show CDR1 as MDHEN and CDR2 as SYDVKM. Deletions cut 4 bases from V and 6 bases from J, with 18 bases between. The CDR3 loop reads CASSSTTREGDGYTF. The CDR3, as DNA: TGTGCCAGCAGTTCCACGACAAGGGAGGGGGATGGCTACACCTTC.

V gene TRBV11-2 combines with J gene TRBJ2-7; 7 bases are shared with TRBD1. This CDR3 contains 13 residues. CDR1 and CDR2 from the germline V gene are SGHAT and FQNNGV. V shed 3 bases, J shed 8 bases, and the junction held 7 bases outside the gene matches. The CDR3 DNA reads TGTGCCAGCAGCTTTCGAGGGGGCGGGCAGCAGTACTTC. This gives the protein CASSFRGGGQQYF.